The rows below give T cell receptor beta chains drawn from one sample of a study of T cells in Graves' hyperthyroidism and ophthalmopathy. One entry per CDR3 protein results from TCRdb running MiXCR on the multiplex PCR reads. The sample includes fewer than 350,000 distinct CDR3 sequences, roughly 20% of them seen just once. Sequences were obtained from blood. These receptors originate from a woman aged 40 to 50 with Graves' ophthalmopathy. CDR3s include the opening cysteine and the closing phenylalanine or tryptophan. Each record gives: V gene, clone size, J gene, D gene, CDR3 DNA, CDR3 protein. The D gene is left open where the match is weak. Clone size is given for some rows only: seen once, a few or many times, or a class if the clone is expanded.

TRBV4-1	NA	TRBJ2-5	TRBD1	TGCGCCAGCAGCCAAGGGGACAGGGATGGGGAGACCCAGTACTTC	CASSQGDRDGETQYF
TRBV12-5	many	TRBJ2-2	NA	TGTGCTAGTGGTTCCAACAGGGACACGACCGGGGAGCTGTTTTTT	CASGSNRDTTGELFF
TRBV19	many	TRBJ1-1	TRBD1	TGTGCCAGTAGGCTAACAGGGGGCGCGGGCACTGAAGCTTTCTTT	CASRLTGGAGTEAFF
TRBV6-5	many	TRBJ1-1	NA	TGTGCCAGCAGTTACTCGCGGGTGAACACTGAAGCTTTCTTT	CASSYSRVNTEAFF
TRBV7-8	many	TRBJ1-5	NA	TGTGCCAGCACCCTATCCCGCACGGGACCTCATCAGCCCCAGCATTTT	CASTLSRTGPHQPQHF
TRBV6-1	NA	TRBJ2-7	NA	TGTGCCAGCAGTGTGAGGGAAGCCGAGTACGAGCAGTACTTC	CASSVREAEYEQYF
TRBV11-2	many	TRBJ1-1	NA	TGTGCCAGCAGCTTAATCCGGGGAGGGAACACTGAAGCTTTCTTT	CASSLIRGGNTEAFF
TRBV27	few	TRBJ2-7	NA	TGTGCCAGCAGCCCATCCCCCCCGCGGCCGTACGAGCAGTACTTC	CASSPSPPRPYEQYF
TRBV7-9	many	TRBJ2-5	TRBD1	TGTGCCAGCAGAGCGACAGGGAGCCAAGAGACCCAGTACTTC	CASRATGSQETQYF
TRBV30	many	TRBJ1-2	NA	TGTGCCTGGAGCGTTGAGGCTAACTATGGCTACACCTTC	CAWSVEANYGYTF
TRBV6-1	many	TRBJ1-5	NA	TGTGCCAGCAGGAGCATACTGAGTCAGCCCCAGCATTTT	CASRSILSQPQHF
TRBV4-3	many	TRBJ2-7	TRBD2	TGCGCCAGCAGCCAAGTCTTCGGCGGGAGGGCCTACGAGCAGTACTTC	CASSQVFGGRAYEQYF
TRBV19	many	TRBJ2-7	NA	TGTGCCAGTAGTGTTGTACTAGCTCCTTCCTACGAGCAGTACTTC	CASSVVLAPSYEQYF
TRBV6-1	NA	TRBJ2-5	NA	TGTGCCAGCAGTCAATCCTGCAAGGGAGAGACCCAGTACTTC	CASSQSCKGETQYF
TRBV25-1	many	TRBJ1-2	NA	TGTGCCAGCAGTGCTGGGGGAATTTATGGCTACACCTTC	CASSAGGIYGYTF
TRBV5-1	many	TRBJ2-1	NA	TGCGCCAGCAGCTCAACTAGACTAGACAATCTATACAATGAGCAGTTCTTC	CASSSTRLDNLYNEQFF
TRBV19	many	TRBJ1-1	NA	TGTGCCAGTAGTATAAACTCTCGGGTTAACACTGAAGCTTTCTTT	CASSINSRVNTEAFF
TRBV7-2	many	TRBJ1-6	NA	TGTGCCAGCAGCTTAGCCGTGGGCTCCTATAATTCACCCCTCCACTTT	CASSLAVGSYNSPLHF
TRBV11-2	few	TRBJ2-7	NA	TGTGCCAGCAGCCTAGTTGGCGGGCGGGCCATCTCCTACGAGCAGTACTTC	CASSLVGGRAISYEQYF
TRBV11-2	many	TRBJ2-7	TRBD1	TGTGCCAGCAGCAGGACAGGGGTGGCAAGCTACGAGCAGTACTTC	CASSRTGVASYEQYF
TRBV27	many	TRBJ2-2	NA	TGTGCCAGCCTTGAACAGAACACCGGGGAGCTGTTTTTT	CASLEQNTGELFF
TRBV5-1	many	TRBJ2-7	NA	TGCGCCAGCAGCTTGGCAGCGGCGGAACTGATCTACGAGCAGTACTTC	CASSLAAAELIYEQYF
TRBV28	many	TRBJ2-5	NA	TGTGCCAGCAGTTGGGAGGTGGCGGCCGGGGAGACCCAGTACTTC	CASSWEVAAGETQYF
TRBV7-8	many	TRBJ2-2	TRBD2	TGTGCCAGCAGCCTACGACTAGCGGGAGTCTTGTACGGGGAGCTGTTTTTT	CASSLRLAGVLYGELFF
TRBV4-1	many	TRBJ1-2	NA	TGCGCCAGCAGCCAAGCCGTCCCCGATTACAACTATGGCTACACCTTC	CASSQAVPDYNYGYTF
TRBV7-2	NA	TRBJ2-2	NA	TGTGCCACCCGAGAACAGGGCTCTGGCGGGGAGCTGTTTTTT	CATREQGSGGELFF
TRBV3-1	many	TRBJ2-5	TRBD1	TGTGCCAGCAGCCAAAAACAGCAGGGGGTGTTGGAGACCCAGTACTTC	CASSQKQQGVLETQYF
TRBV27	many	TRBJ2-7	NA	TGTGCCAGCAGTTTATTTATTGGGTACGAGCAGTACTTC	CASSLFIGYEQYF
TRBV5-1	many	TRBJ2-5	NA	TGCGCCAGCAGCTTATCTTCCACCCTCCAAGAGACCCAGTACTTC	CASSLSSTLQETQYF
TRBV6-1	NA	TRBJ2-5	NA	TGTGCCAGCAGTGATTGGGACGGCGAGACCCAGTACTTC	CASSDWDGETQYF
TRBV19	many	TRBJ2-2	NA	TGTGCCAGTAGTATGATGTCCTACACCGGGGAGCTGTTTTTT	CASSMMSYTGELFF
TRBV6-1	NA	TRBJ1-1	NA	TGTGCCAGCAGTGAACTGTCGGTGCGGACTGAAGCTTTCTTT	CASSELSVRTEAFF
TRBV13	NA	TRBJ1-6	NA	TGTGCCAGCAGCACGGGGGGGTTGATGGATTCACCCCTCCACTTT	CASSTGGLMDSPLHF
TRBV5-1	few	TRBJ2-1	TRBD2	TGCGCCAGCAGCTTGGCCGGGACTATCTACAATGAGCAGTTCTTC	CASSLAGTIYNEQFF
TRBV30	many	TRBJ2-4	NA	TGTGCCTGGCAAGGACCTTTACTAGCCAAAAACATTCAGTACTTC	CAWQGPLLAKNIQYF
TRBV4-3	many	TRBJ2-7	NA	TGCGCCAGCAGCCAAGTGGAAGGCGATTACGAGCAGTACTTC	CASSQVEGDYEQYF
TRBV9	many	TRBJ2-2	NA	TGTGCCAGCAGCGTCGGACTAACTAACACCGGGGAGCTGTTTTTT	CASSVGLTNTGELFF
TRBV20-1	many	TRBJ1-2	NA	TGCAGTGCCCAGCTTACTGCCAAATCTAACTATGGCTACACCTTC	CSAQLTAKSNYGYTF
TRBV19	many	TRBJ2-7	NA	TGTGCCAGTAGTATAGCGGGAACGGTCGAGCAGTACTTC	CASSIAGTVEQYF
TRBV6-1	many	TRBJ2-7	NA	TGTGCCAGCAGCCCTAGCCTCTTCGAGCAGTACTTC	CASSPSLFEQYF
TRBV18	many	TRBJ2-7	TRBD1	TGTGCCAGCTCACCCATGGACAGGGGTTTGAGAGAGCAGTACTTC	CASSPMDRGLREQYF
TRBV6-5	many	TRBJ1-2	NA	TGTGCCAGCAAGGACGGCTACTATGGCTACACCTTC	CASKDGYYGYTF
TRBV25-1	few	TRBJ2-7	TRBD2	TGTGCCAGCAGCCTAACACTAGCGGGAGCGAGGGAGCAGGAGGGAATCTACGAGCAGTACTTC	CASSLTLAGAREQEGIYEQYF
TRBV28	NA	TRBJ1-1	TRBD1	TGTGCCAGCACCTCCGGGACAGGGGTCGGCACTGAAGATTTCTTT	CASTSGTGVGTEDFF
TRBV24-1	many	TRBJ1-5	NA	TGTGCCACCAGTGAGCCCGGGGCCAATCAGCCCCAGCATTTT	CATSEPGANQPQHF
TRBV7-8	few	TRBJ1-1	NA	TGTGCCAGCAGCTTAGCACATAGGCGGGACACTGAAGCTTTCTTT	CASSLAHRRDTEAFF
TRBV12-3/TRBV12-4	many	TRBJ1-1	NA	TGTGCCAGCAGCAGTTTTGACACTGAAGCTTCCTTT	CASSSFDTEASF
TRBV6-1	once	TRBJ1-1	TRBD1	TGTGCCAGCACCGTGGGACAGGGTGCTGAAGCTTTCTTT	CASTVGQGAEAFF
TRBV15	many	TRBJ2-7	NA	TGTGCCACCAGCAGTGCCGAGGAGCAGTACTTC	CATSSAEEQYF
TRBV2	many	TRBJ2-7	NA	TGTGCCAGCAGTGAATTAGGGCCCTACGAGCAGTGCTTC	CASSELGPYEQCF
TRBV5-1	many	TRBJ2-2	TRBD2	TGCGCCAGCAGCTTGGCCGCGGGAGCGGGCACCGGGGAGCTGTTTTTT	CASSLAAGAGTGELFF
TRBV27	many	TRBJ1-2	NA	TGTGCCAGCAGTTTTCGAGGGGCGGTGGGCTACACCTTC	CASSFRGAVGYTF